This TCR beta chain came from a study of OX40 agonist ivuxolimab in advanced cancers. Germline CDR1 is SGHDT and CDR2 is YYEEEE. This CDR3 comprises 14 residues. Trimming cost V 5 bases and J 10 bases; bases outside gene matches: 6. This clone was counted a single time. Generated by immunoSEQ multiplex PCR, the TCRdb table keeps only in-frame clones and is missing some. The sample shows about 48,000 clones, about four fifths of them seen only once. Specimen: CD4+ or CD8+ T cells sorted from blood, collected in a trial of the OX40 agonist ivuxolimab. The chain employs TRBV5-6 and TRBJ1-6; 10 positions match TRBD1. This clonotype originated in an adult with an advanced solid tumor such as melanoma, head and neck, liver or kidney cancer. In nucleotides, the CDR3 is TGTGCCAGCAGTTCGGGACAGGGGTTATCACCCCTCCACTTT. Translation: CASSSGQGLSPLHF.